Below, 8 T cell receptor beta chains from the same sample are listed, as sequenced in a study of vaccination effects on CD4 cells after COVID-19 (dated by TCRdb to between 2020 and 2023). For these receptors, no antigen is known. The receptor library was made with the immunoSEQ multiplex PCR assay. TCRdb mirrors the immuneACCESS table, restricted to in-frame sequences. Some clones are absent from its copies; in checked studies, under half trace to an unresolved V gene, and the reason for the others is unknown. In this sample the table shows about 66,000 clones, roughly four fifths of which occur a single time. Jointly, the top ten make up roughly 2.2% of the sample. After more than 9 days of culture, CD4+ T cells were isolated with the EasySep CD4+ T cell isolation kit. Each participant got two doses of an mRNA SARS-CoV-2 vaccine, either BNT162b2 or mRNA-1273. The specimen comprised CD4+ T cells from PBMCs cultured without peptide, sampled after COVID-19 vaccination. Receptor source: a human donor who received a COVID-19 vaccine.

The chain couples TRBV19 to TRBJ1-2; 7 bases are a match to TRBD1. The CDR3 is 15 amino acids. The germline gives CDR1 LNHDA, CDR2 SQIVND (reference sequence). Trimming removed 7 bases from V and 3 bases from J; junction bases left unmatched: 11. CDR3 amino acids: CASIQGGRGDYGYTF. CDR3 nucleotide sequence: TGTGCCAGTATCCAGGGGGGGAGAGGCGACTATGGCTACACCTTC.

The chain links TRBV2 to TRBJ2-5, with TRBD1 identical over 7 bases. The CDR3 loop spans 15 amino acids. Germline V lookup: CDR1 SNHLY, CDR2 FYNNEI. J lost 5 bases, V lost 6 bases, and 12 bases had no gene match. As DNA, the CDR3 is TGTGCCAGCAGAGTTACAGGGGCCCGTGGCGAGACCCAGTACTTC. Its translation: CASRVTGARGETQYF. The complete variable domain, with remaining parts taken from reference TRBV2 and TRBJ2-5, reads EPEVTQTPSHQVTQMGQEVILRCVPISNHLYFYWYRQILGQKVEFLVSFYNNEISEKSEIFDDQFSVERPDGSNFTLKIRSTKLEDSAMYFCASRVTGARGETQYFGPGTRLLVL.

Only a few counts were recorded for this clone. The chain has TRBV24-1 and TRBJ2-7, with D maybe TRBD2 (5 bases). The CDR3 has 14 amino acids. The germline CDR1 and CDR2 sequences are KGHDR and SFDVKD. Trimming removed 5 bases from V and 4 bases from J, with 14 bases in between. The CDR3 sequence: CATSGVALKYEQYV. The DNA for the CDR3 is TGTGCCACCAGTGGGGTAGCGCTTAAATACGAGCAGTACGTC.

This clone was recorded once. V usage is TRBV6-5 and J usage is TRBJ1-2; 8 nucleotides line up with TRBD1. CDR3 length: 13 residues. With 5 bases clipped from V and 10 bases from J, the junction kept 9 bases outside the gene matches. Germline CDR1 reads MNHEY; CDR2 reads SVGAGI. This chain's CDR3 is CASSRTGTGDYTF. CDR3 coding DNA: TGTGCCAGCAGTCGAACCGGGACAGGCGACTACACCTTC.

The chain carries TRBV6-5 and TRBJ1-5; D remains ambiguous. V was pared by 7 bases and J by 4 bases, with 14 bases between. CDR1 and CDR2 from the germline V gene are MNHEY and SVGAGI. This CDR3 spans 14 amino acids. The CDR3 nucleotides read TGTGCCAGCATGAACTCAGCGGGGAATCAGCCCCAGCATTTT. Translated: CASMNSAGNQPQHF.

This clone has just a few counts. The J gene is TRBJ1-2, the V gene TRBV28; TRBD1 agrees at 11 bases. The CDR3 loop spans 14 amino acids. The germline V gene has CDR1 MDHEN and CDR2 SYDVKM. Trimming removed 5 bases from V and 8 bases from J; junction bases left unmatched: 7. The chain's CDR3 is CASSVRWTGGGYTF. DNA for the CDR3: TGTGCCAGCAGTGTCCGTTGGACAGGGGGCGGCTACACCTTC.

The count of this clone is one. The gene calls are TRBV5-1 and TRBJ2-1; D possibly matches TRBD1 or TRBD2 (6 bases each). The CDR3 runs 13 residues. V was clipped by 5 bases and J by 5 bases, with 11 bases between them. Germline loops: CDR1 SGHRS, CDR2 YFSETQ. Here the CDR3 DNA reads TGCGCCAGCAGGGAGGGGGTCAACAATGAGCAGTTCTTC. It yields the protein CASREGVNNEQFF. The full variable domain, completed using reference TRBV5-1 and TRBJ2-1, is KAGVTQTPRYLIKTRGQQVTLSCSPISGHRSVSWYQQTPGQGLQFLFEYFSETQRNKGNFPGRFSGRQFSNSRSEMNVSTLELGDSALYLCASREGVNNEQFFGPGTRLTVL.

This rearrangement joins TRBV30 to TRBJ2-2, with TRBD1 identical over 10 bases. Germline CDR1 reads GTSNPN; CDR2 reads SVGIG (reference sequence). CDR3 size: 18 residues. The J segment lost 6 bases and the V segment lost 3 bases, leaving 16 bases of the junction unmatched. The CDR3 loop is CAWSHLGTGVSYAGELFF. CDR3 in DNA: TGTGCCTGGAGCCACCTAGGGACAGGGGTTAGTTATGCCGGGGAGCTGTTTTTT.